A selection of T cell receptor beta chains follows, all from one sample in a study of patients and donors after allogeneic stem cell transplantation. TCRdb re-analysed the RT-PCR reads in MiXCR, keeping a single row per CDR3 protein. The sample includes about a million distinct CDR3 sequences, more than 15% of them seen just once. Sequencing was done on a sample of blood, either unsorted or a sorted T cell fraction (not recorded which). These receptors were collected from a human donor who was either an allogeneic HSCT recipient or a stem cell or donor lymphocyte infusion donor (not recorded which). It is not recorded whose cells these are; they may come from a transplant donor. The CDR3 runs from the conserved cysteine through the conserved F or W. D genes are given only for firm matches. Where a row states a size, it is once, few, many or the class of an expanded clone; other rows omit it.

size	V	D	J	CDR3	DNA
.	TRBV7-9	.	TRBJ2-3	CASSLIGNTDTQYF	TGTGCCAGCAGCTTAATAGGAAACACAGATACGCAGTATTTT
few	TRBV12-3/TRBV12-4	.	TRBJ2-3	CASMRGGASDTQYF	TGTGCCAGCATGAGGGGGGGGGCGTCAGATACGCAGTATTTT
.	TRBV5-1	TRBD1	TRBJ1-1	CASSLGSGTGLNTEAFF	TGCGCCAGCAGCTTGGGCTCAGGGACAGGGCTGAACACTGAAGCTTTCTTT
once	TRBV9	TRBD2	TRBJ2-7	CASSAGLAGGNNEQYF	TGTGCCAGCAGCGCCGGACTAGCGGGAGGGAACAACGAGCAGTACTTC
.	TRBV20-1	.	TRBJ2-2	CSASDGNTGELFF	TGCAGTGCTAGTGATGGGAACACCGGGGAGCTGTTTTTT
few	TRBV20-1	TRBD1	TRBJ1-4	CSASDRVGEKLFF	TGCAGTGCTAGCGACAGGGTAGGAGAAAAACTGTTTTTT
.	TRBV2	.	TRBJ1-1	CASSEYGPALAFF	TGTGCCAGCAGTGAATACGGGCCAGCACTGGCTTTCTTT
.	TRBV5-5	TRBD2	TRBJ2-1	CASSLAPRGLAGSEQFF	TGTGCCAGCAGCTTGGCCCCCAGGGGACTAGCGGGGAGTGAGCAGTTCTTC
.	TRBV6-1	.	TRBJ1-1	CASSKWTVNTEAFF	TGTGCCAGCAGCAAATGGACAGTGAACACTGAAGCTTTCTTT
.	TRBV20-1	.	TRBJ2-1	CSARDRRTTNEQFF	TGCAGTGCTAGAGATAGGAGGACTACTAATGAGCAGTTCTTC
few	TRBV11-1	TRBD2	TRBJ2-2	CASSFPGPTSGRGSNTGELFF	TGTGCCAGCAGCTTTCCTGGGCCGACTAGCGGGAGGGGATCGAACACCGGGGAGCTGTTTTTT
many	TRBV20-1	.	TRBJ2-5	CSARDIGSSETQYF	TGCAGTGCTAGGGACATCGGGTCGTCGGAGACCCAGTACTTC
.	TRBV11-1	.	TRBJ2-3	CASSLAILADTQYF	TGTGCCAGCAGCTTAGCGATTCTAGCTGATACGCAGTATTTT
.	TRBV20-1	TRBD1	TRBJ1-5	CSALKPTGDNQPQHF	TGCAGTGCCCTAAAACCTACAGGGGACAATCAGCCCCAGCATTTT
.	TRBV5-1	TRBD2	TRBJ2-3	CASSSSGGAKDTQYF	TGCGCCAGCAGCTCTAGCGGGGGGGCTAAAGATACGCAGTATTTT
few	TRBV12-3/TRBV12-4	TRBD1	TRBJ1-5	CASRIQGSSNQPQHF	TGTGCCAGCAGGATACAGGGGTCTAGCAATCAGCCCCAGCATTTT